This TCR beta chain appears in the sequencing data of a study of blood T cell repertoires in COVID-19. Original analysis: Using reference gene primer amplification, nucleated cell counts were estimated. The data were produced by immunoSEQ multiplex PCR, yet TCRdb's version contains in-frame clones alone and is incomplete. Clonal size and the V and J genes are those of that table, whereas D and trimming came from the DNA. The table has roughly 200,000 clones, roughly 86% seen once. Sequencing was done on a sample of peripheral blood. This TCR derives from a man between 40 and 49 years old with active or convalescent COVID-19.

CDR3 residues: CASSHPGTVGSTEAFF. The CDR3 DNA reads as TGCGCCAGCAGCCACCCCGGGACAGTGGGTTCCACTGAAGCTTTCTTT. The chain recombines TRBV4-1 with TRBJ1-1; 7 bases are a match to TRBD1. Germline V gene sequence: CDR1 MGHRA, CDR2 YSYEKL. This CDR3 spans 16 amino acids. The V and J ends lost 3 bases and 4 bases, in that order; junction bases with no gene match: 11.